This entry describes one T cell receptor (beta chain). The antigen is unknown. The sample comes from a study of shared clonotypes between healthy human individuals. Study background: Sampling drew on donors who were a couple of women and a few men aged 18 to 49. Per donor, CD8 memory used one plate, CD8 naive used two, CD4 memory used three and CD4 naive used three. The study, taken as a whole, reports: Generation probabilities of non-shared clonotypes were lower (relative to those shared by all four donors).

Some clones are missing from TCRdb's copy, which holds only in-frame ones; the method was immunoSEQ multiplex PCR. This table holds roughly 2.2 million clones, about nine tenths found once. Germline CDR1 reads MNHEY; CDR2 reads SVGAGI. This CDR3 contains 13 residues. V gave up 5 bases and J gave up 6 bases, with 11 bases separating them. The CD4+ fraction was divided into a CD45RA+ naive subset and a CD45RA-negative memory subset. This clonotype was obtained from a man younger than 35 in good health. Some clones in this sample may be carry-over from other donors' samples. Source material: naive CD4+ T cells from PBMCs. Subset described: CD45RA+ positively selected. This rearrangement joins TRBV6-5 to TRBJ2-4; possibly TRBD2 for D (6 bases). In DNA, the CDR3 is TGTGCCAGCAGTACGGGACTGGGAAACATTCAGTACTTC. The encoded protein is CASSTGLGNIQYF.